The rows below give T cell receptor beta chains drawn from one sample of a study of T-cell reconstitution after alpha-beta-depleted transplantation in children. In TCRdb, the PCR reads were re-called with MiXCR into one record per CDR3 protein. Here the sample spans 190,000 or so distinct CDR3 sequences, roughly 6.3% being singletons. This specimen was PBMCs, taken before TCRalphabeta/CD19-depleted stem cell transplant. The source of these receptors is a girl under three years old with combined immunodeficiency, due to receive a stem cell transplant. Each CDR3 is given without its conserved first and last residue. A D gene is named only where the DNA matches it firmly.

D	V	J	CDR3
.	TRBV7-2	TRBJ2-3	ASSSLTLDTQY
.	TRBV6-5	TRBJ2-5	ASSYLVSQETQY
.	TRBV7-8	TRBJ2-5	ASSSEVFQETQY
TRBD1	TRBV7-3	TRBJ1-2	ASSLGPGGAYGYT
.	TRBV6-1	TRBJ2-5	ASNQPDSQETQY
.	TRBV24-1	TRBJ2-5	ATSDATWAGETQY
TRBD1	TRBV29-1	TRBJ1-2	SVEDLTRDRGYGYT
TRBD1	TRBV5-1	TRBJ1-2	ASSIIQGNGYT
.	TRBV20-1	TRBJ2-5	SASPALGTQY
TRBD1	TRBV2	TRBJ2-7	ASRLRTGADYEQY
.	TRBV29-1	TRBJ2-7	SVSDTYEQY
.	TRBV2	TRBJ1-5	ASRDGTTYYSNQPQH
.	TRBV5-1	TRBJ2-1	ASSLGEMFNEQF
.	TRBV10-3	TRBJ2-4	AISSGPDNNVIQY
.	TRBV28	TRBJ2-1	ASSLRGPPGNEQF
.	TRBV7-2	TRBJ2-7	ASSLVSSNEQY
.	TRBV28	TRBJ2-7	ASFAADGPYEQY
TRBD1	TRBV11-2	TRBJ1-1	ASSLFGTGGSTEAF
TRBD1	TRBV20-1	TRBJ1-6	SASPGTANNSPLH
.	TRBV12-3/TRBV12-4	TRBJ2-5	ASSPFPREQETQY
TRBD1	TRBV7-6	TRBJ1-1	ASSLAWGTGALNTEAF
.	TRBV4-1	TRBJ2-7	ASSQLMDNSYEQY
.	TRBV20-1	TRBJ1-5	SARSRGARSNQPQH
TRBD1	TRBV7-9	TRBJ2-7	ASSSTGQGPYEQY
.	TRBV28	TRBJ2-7	ATPRPESYEQY
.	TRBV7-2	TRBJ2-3	ASSLVFDSWDTQY
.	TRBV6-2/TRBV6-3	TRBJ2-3	ASSYSGYETGDTDTQY
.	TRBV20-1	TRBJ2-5	SAGGGGYP
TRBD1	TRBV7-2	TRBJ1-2	ASSLARRGHGYT
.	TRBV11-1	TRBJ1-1	ASSFPNTEAF
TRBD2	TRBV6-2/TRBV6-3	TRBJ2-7	ASRLGGRAYEQY
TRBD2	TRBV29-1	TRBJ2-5	SVEDYTSGFQETQY
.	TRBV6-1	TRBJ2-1	ASSEALQRTLRGNEQF
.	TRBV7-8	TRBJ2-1	ASSLVRTAMWLQF
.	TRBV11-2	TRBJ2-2	ASSLVWSTGELF
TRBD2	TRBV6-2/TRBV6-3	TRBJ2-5	ASRSTGLAGAETQY
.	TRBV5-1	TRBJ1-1	ASSLEGAGDTEAF
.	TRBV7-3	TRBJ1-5	ASSYTPNPLRVSNQPQH
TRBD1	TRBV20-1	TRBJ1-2	SARDENRGPGYT
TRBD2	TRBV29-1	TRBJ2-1	SGTLAGAYNEQF
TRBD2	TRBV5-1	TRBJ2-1	ASSLNPGLALNEQF
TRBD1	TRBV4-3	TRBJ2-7	ASSQEDRDGNEQY
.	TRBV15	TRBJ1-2	ATSRDLFYGYT
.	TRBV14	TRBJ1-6	ASSPGAPDNSPLH
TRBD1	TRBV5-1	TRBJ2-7	ASSQDRPSYEQY
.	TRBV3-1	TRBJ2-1	ASSQVYGGPSYNEQF
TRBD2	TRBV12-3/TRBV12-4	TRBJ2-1	ASTRIAGASNEQF
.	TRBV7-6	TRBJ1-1	ASSPTDPTEAF
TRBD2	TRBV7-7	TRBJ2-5	ASSTSGGAQTQY
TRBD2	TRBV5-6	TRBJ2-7	ASSLRLAGGSYEQY
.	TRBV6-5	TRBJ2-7	ATRGPFQQY
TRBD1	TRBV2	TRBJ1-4	ASCRDRVLDEKLF
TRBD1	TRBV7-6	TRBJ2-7	ASSALQGTYEQY